This record looks at one T cell receptor (beta chain) sequence and its context. The target antigen is unknown. The assay was immunoSEQ multiplex PCR, and TCRdb's table has in-frame clones only and misses some. The sample lists under 150,000 clones; roughly nine tenths were seen once. These data belong to a study of T cell responses to AZD1222 COVID-19 vaccine. Notes on the study in general: Baseline serostatus was positive in only a handful of AZD1222 recipients. Unmutated variant regions reportedly attract nearly half of all spike-specific TCRs.

Sequenced material: peripheral blood, taken on day 0 of AZD1222 vaccination. The source of this sequence is an adult in good health.

CDR3 loop: CSVGGLAGGRLAKNIQYF. The CDR3 bases are TGCAGCGTTGGGGGGTTAGCGGGAGGTCGATTAGCCAAAAACATTCAGTACTTC. The chain is built from TRBV29-1 and TRBJ2-4; the match to TRBD2 covers 10 bases. The germline gives CDR1 SQVTM, CDR2 ANQGSEA. The CDR3 sequence is 18 residues long. J lost 0 bases, V lost 4 bases, and 12 bases had no gene match.